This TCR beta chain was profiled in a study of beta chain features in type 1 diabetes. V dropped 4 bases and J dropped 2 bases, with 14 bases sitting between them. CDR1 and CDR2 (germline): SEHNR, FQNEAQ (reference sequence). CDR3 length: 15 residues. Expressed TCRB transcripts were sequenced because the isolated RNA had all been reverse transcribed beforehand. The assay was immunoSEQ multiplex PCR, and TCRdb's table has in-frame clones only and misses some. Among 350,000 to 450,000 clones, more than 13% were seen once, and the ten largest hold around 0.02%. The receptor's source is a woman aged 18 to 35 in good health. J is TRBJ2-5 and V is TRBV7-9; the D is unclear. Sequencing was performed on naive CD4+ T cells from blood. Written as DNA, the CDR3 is TGTGCCAGCAGCTCCCCTAGTAGCATGCAAGAGACCCAGTACTTC. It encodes CASSSPSSMQETQYF.